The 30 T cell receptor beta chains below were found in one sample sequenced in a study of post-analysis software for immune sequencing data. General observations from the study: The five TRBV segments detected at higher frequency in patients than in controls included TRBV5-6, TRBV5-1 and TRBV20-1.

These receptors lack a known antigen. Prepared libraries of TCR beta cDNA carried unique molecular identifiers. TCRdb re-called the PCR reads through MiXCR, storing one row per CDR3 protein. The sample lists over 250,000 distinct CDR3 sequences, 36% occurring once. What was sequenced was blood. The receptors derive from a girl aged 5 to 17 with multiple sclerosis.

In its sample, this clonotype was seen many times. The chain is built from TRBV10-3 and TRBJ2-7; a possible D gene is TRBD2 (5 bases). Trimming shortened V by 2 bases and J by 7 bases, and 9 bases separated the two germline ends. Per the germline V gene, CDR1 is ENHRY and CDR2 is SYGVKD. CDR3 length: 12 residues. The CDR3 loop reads CAISEVGIEQYF. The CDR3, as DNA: TGTGCCATCAGTGAGGTCGGGATTGAGCAGTACTTC.

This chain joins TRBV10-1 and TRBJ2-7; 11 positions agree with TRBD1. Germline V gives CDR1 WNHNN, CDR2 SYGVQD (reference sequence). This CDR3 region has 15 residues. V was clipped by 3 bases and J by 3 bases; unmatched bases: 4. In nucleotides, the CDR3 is TGCGCCAGCAGTGATAGGACAGGGGGCTTCTACGAGCAGTACTTC. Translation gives CASSDRTGGFYEQYF.

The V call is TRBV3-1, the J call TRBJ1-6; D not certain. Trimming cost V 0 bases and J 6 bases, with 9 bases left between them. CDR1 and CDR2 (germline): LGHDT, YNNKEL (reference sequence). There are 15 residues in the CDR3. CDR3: CASSQESAVNSPLHF. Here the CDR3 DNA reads TGTGCCAGCAGCCAAGAATCGGCAGTTAATTCACCCCTCCACTTT.

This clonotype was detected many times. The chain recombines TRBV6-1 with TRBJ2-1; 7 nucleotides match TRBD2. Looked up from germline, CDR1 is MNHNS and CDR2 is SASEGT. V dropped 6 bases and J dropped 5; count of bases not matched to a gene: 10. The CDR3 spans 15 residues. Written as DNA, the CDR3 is TGTGCCAGCAGCCCGTTCGGGGACTACAACAATGAGCAGTTCTTC. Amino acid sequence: CASSPFGDYNNEQFF.

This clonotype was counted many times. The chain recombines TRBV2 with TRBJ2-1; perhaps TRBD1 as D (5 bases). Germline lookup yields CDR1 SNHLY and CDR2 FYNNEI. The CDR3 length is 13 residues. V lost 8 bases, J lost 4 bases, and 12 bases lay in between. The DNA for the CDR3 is TGTGCCAGCTTTTTGGCAGGGTACAATGAGCAGTTCTTC. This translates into CASFLAGYNEQFF.

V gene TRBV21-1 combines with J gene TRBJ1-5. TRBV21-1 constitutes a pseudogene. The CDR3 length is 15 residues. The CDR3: CASSKSSSTDQPQHF. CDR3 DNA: TGTGCCAGCAGCAAATCATCAAGTACAGATCAGCCCCAGCATTTT.

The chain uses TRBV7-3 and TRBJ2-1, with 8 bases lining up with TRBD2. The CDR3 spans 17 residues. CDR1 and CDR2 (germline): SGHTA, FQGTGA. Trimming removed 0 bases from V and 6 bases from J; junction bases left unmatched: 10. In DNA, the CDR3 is TGTGCCAGCAGCTTAACCGCGACTAGCGCATGGGGCAATGAGCAGTTCTTC. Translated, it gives CASSLTATSAWGNEQFF. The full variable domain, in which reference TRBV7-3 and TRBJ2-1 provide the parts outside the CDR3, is GAGVSQTPSNKVTEKGKYVELRCDPISGHTALYWYRQSLGQGPEFLIYFQGTGAADDSGLPNDRFFAVRPEGSVSTLKIQRTERGDSAVYLCASSLTATSAWGNEQFFGPGTRLTVL.

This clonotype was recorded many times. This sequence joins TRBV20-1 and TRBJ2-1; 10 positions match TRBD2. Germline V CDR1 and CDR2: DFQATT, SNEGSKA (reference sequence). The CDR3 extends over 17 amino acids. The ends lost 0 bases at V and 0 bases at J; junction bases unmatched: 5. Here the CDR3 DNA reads TGCAGTGCTAGAGATTTTCCTAGCGGGAGCTCCTACAATGAGCAGTTCTTC. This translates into CSARDFPSGSSYNEQFF.

Here the CDR3 reads CASRGTDQETQYF. CDR3 in DNA: TGCGCCAGCAGGGGGACAGACCAAGAGACCCAGTACTTC. The J gene is TRBJ2-5, the V gene TRBV5-1; 7 nucleotides match TRBD1. J lost 0 bases, V lost 5 bases, and 1 base had no gene match. Per the germline V gene, CDR1 is SGHRS and CDR2 is YFSETQ. CDR3 length: 13 amino acids.

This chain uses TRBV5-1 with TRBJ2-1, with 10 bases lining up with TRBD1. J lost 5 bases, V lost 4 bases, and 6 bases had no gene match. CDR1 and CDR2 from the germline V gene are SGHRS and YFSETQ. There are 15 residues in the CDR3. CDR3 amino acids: CASSRGGTGDNEQFF. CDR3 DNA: TGCGCCAGCAGCCGAGGCGGGACAGGGGACAATGAGCAGTTCTTC. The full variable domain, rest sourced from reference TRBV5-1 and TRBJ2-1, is KAGVTQTPRYLIKTRGQQVTLSCSPISGHRSVSWYQQTPGQGLQFLFEYFSETQRNKGNFPGRFSGRQFSNSRSEMNVSTLELGDSALYLCASSRGGTGDNEQFFGPGTRLTVL.

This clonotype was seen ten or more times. The CDR3 DNA reads as TGCGCCAGCAGCTTGGAACTCACGGGACAGAGTGCCTACACCTTC. It codes for CASSLELTGQSAYTF. The V call is TRBV5-1, the J call TRBJ1-2; 7 bases line up with TRBD1. V shed 0 bases, J shed 10 bases, and the junction held 12 bases outside the gene matches. Germline-derived CDR1 and CDR2 are SGHRS and YFSETQ. This CDR3 comprises 15 residues.

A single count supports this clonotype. This CDR3 reads CASRSLAGPSYEQYF. In DNA, the CDR3 is TGTGCCAGCAGATCGTTAGCGGGCCCCTCCTACGAGCAGTACTTC. The chain joins TRBV27 to TRBJ2-7, with 7 bases matching TRBD2. The length of the CDR3 is 15 residues. V lost 6 bases, J lost 0 bases, and 8 bases stayed unmatched. The germline gives CDR1 MNHEY, CDR2 SMNVEV (reference sequence).

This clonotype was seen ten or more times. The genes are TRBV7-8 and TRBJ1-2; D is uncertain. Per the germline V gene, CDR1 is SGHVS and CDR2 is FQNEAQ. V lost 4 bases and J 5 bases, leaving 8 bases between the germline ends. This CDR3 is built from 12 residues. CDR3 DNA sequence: TGTGCCAGCAGCTCCCAACAGTATGGCTACACCTTC. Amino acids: CASSSQQYGYTF.

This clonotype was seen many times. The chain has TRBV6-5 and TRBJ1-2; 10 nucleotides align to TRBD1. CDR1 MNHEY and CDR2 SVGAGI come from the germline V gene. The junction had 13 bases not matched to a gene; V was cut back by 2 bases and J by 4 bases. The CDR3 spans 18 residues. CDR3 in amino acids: CASSYAPRQGAPGYGYTF. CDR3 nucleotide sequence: TGTGCCAGCAGTTACGCCCCCCGACAGGGGGCGCCGGGCTATGGCTACACCTTC.

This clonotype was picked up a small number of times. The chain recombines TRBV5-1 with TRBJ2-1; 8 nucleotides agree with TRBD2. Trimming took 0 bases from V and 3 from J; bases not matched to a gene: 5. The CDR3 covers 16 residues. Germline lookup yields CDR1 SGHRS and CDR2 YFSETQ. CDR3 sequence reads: CASSLGRGAIYNEQFF. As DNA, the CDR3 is TGCGCCAGCAGCTTGGGGCGGGGGGCAATCTACAATGAGCAGTTCTTC.

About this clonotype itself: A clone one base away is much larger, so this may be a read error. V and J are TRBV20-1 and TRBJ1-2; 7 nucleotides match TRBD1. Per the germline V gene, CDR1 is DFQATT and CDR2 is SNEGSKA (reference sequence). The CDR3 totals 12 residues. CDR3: CRALRTGGGYTF. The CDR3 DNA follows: TGCAGGGCTCTTAGGACAGGCGGAGGCTACACCTTC.

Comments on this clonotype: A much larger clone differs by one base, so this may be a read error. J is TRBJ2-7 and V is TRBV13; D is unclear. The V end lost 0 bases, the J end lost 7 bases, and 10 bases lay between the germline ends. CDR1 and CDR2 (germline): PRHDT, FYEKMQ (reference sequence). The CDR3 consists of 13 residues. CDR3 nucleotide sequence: TGTGCCAGCAGCTTAGGCCTGGGCAATGAGCAGTACTTC. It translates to CASSLGLGNEQYF.

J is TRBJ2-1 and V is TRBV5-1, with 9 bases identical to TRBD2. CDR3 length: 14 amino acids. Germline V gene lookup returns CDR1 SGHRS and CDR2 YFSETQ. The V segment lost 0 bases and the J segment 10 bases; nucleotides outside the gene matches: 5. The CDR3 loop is CASSLAVLAGEQFF. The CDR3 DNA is TGCGCCAGCAGCTTGGCGGTGCTAGCGGGGGAGCAGTTCTTC.

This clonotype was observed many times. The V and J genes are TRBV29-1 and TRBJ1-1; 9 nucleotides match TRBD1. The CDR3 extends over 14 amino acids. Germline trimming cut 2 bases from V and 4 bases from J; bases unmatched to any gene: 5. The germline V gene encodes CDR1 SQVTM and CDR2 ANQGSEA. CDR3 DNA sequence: TGCAGCGTTGAAAAGGGACAGGGTCCCACTGAAGCTTTCTTT. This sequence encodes CSVEKGQGPTEAFF. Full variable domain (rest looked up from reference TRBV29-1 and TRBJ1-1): SAVISQKPSRDICQRGTSLTIQCQVDSQVTMMFWYRQQPGQSLTLIATANQGSEATYESGFVIDKFPISRPNLTFSTLTVSNMSPEDSSIYLCSVEKGQGPTEAFFGQGTRLTVV.

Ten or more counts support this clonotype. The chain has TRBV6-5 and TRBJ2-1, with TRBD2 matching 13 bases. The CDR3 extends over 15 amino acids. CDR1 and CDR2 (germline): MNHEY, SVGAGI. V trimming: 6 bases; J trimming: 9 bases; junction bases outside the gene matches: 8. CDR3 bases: TGTGCCAGCAGCCCGGGACTAGCGGGATTGGTTGAGCAGTTCTTC. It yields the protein CASSPGLAGLVEQFF.

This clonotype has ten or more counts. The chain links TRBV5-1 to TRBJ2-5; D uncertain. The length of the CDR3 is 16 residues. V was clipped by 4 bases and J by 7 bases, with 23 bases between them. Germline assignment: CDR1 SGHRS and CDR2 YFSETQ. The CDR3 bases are TGCGCCAGCAGCCTGGAGACCGTGGATCCGCGGCGGACCCAGTACTTC. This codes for CASSLETVDPRRTQYF.

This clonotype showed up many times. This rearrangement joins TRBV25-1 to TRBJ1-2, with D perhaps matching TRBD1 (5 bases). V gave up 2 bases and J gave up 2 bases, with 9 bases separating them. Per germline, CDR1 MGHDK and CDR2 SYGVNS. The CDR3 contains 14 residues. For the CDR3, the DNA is TGTGCCAGCAGTGAAGCATGGGACAACTATGGCTACACCTTC. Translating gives CASSEAWDNYGYTF.

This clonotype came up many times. The CDR3 sequence is CASSLEGGSTYEQYF. The CDR3, as DNA: TGCGCCAGCAGCTTGGAGGGCGGATCCACCTACGAGCAGTACTTC. The chain joins TRBV5-1 to TRBJ2-7; the D is unclear. V was pared by 0 bases and J by 2 bases, with 12 bases between. The CDR3 is 15 amino acids. CDR1 is SGHRS, CDR2 YFSETQ, per germline.

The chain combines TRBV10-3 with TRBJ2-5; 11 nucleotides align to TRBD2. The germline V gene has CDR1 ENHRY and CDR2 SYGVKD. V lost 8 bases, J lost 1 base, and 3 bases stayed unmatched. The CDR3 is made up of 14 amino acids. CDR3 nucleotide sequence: TGTGCCATCGGGCTAGCGGGAGGCCAAGAGACCCAGTACTTC. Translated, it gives CAIGLAGGQETQYF.

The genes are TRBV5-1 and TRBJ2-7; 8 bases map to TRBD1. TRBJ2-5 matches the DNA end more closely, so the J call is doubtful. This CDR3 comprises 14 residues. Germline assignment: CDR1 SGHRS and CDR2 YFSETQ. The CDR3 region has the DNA TGCGCCAGCAGCTTGGGCAGGGGGCAGAAGACCCAGTACTTC. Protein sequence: CASSLGRGQKTQYF.

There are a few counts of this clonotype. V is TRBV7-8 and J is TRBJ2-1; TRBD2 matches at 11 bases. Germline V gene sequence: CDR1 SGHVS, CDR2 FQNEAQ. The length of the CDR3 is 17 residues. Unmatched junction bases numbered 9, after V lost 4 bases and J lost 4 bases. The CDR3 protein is CASSSSGTSGYYNEQFF. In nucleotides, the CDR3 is TGTGCCAGCAGCTCCTCCGGGACTAGCGGATATTACAATGAGCAGTTCTTC.

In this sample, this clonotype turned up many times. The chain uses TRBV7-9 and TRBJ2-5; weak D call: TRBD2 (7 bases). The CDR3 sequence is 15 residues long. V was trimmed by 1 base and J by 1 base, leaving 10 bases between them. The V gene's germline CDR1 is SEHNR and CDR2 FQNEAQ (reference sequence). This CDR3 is CASSLGRGLQETQYF. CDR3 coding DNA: TGTGCCAGCAGCTTAGGGCGGGGGCTCCAAGAGACCCAGTACTTC.

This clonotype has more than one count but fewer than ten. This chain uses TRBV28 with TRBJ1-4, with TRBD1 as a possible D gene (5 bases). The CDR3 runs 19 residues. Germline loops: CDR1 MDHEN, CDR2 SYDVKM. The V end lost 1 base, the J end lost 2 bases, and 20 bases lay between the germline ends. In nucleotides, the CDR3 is TGTGCCAGCAGTTTATCCCGTGCAGAGCGACAGTTGACTAATGAAAAACTGTTTTTT. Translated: CASSLSRAERQLTNEKLFF.

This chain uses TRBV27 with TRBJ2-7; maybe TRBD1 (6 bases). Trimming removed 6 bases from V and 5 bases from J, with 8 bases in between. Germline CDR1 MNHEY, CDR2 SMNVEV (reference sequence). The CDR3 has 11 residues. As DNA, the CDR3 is TGTGCCAGCAGAACAGGGAACGAGCAGTACTTC. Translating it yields CASRTGNEQYF.

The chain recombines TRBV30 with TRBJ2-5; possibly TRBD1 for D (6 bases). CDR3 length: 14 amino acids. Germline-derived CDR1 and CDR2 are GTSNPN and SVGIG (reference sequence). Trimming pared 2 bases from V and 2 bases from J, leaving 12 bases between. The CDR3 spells CAWSPDSLQETQYF. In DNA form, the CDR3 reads TGTGCCTGGAGTCCGGACAGCCTGCAAGAGACCCAGTACTTC.